One and the same sample provided the 20 T cell receptor beta chains below, sequenced in a study of cytomegalovirus exposure and HLA in healthy donors. Primers included in the PCR were 60 Vbeta and 13 Jbeta primers. Sequencing was performed with immunoSEQ multiplex PCR; in TCRdb, only in-frame clones are kept and a portion is missing. The table includes roughly 86,000 clones, more than 65% detected once. The sample was PBMCs. Receptor source: a man aged 60-69 years in good health and CMV-seronegative.

This chain connects TRBV19 to TRBJ2-1, with 8 bases that match TRBD2. The germline V gene has CDR1 LNHDA and CDR2 SQIVND (reference sequence). The CDR3 has 16 amino acids. After removal of 5 bases from V and 0 bases from J, the junction contained 6 bases not matched to a gene. CDR3 loop: CASSSLSGSSYNEQFF. The CDR3 region has the DNA TGTGCCAGTAGTTCTCTGAGCGGGAGCTCCTACAATGAGCAGTTCTTC.

This sequence joins TRBV5-1 and TRBJ2-5, with D perhaps TRBD1 (5 bases). V was trimmed by 1 base and J by 0 bases, leaving 13 bases between them. CDR1 is SGHRS and CDR2 is YFSETQ in the germline V gene. This CDR3 comprises 16 residues. CDR3 nucleotide sequence: TGCGCCAGCAGCTTGTTTCAGGGTGGCCACCAAGAGACCCAGTACTTC. Amino acids: CASSLFQGGHQETQYF.

The chain uses TRBV5-6 and TRBJ2-7; 8 positions agree with TRBD1. This CDR3 is 14 amino acids long. V was pared by 6 bases and J by 4 bases, with 9 bases of the junction left unmatched. Germline V CDR1 and CDR2: SGHDT, YYEEEE. CDR3 nucleotide sequence: TGTGCCAGCAACGGTCGAACAGGGGGGTACGAGCAGTACTTC. Its protein is CASNGRTGGYEQYF.

J is TRBJ1-4 and V is TRBV2; D is unresolved. The CDR3 extends over 12 amino acids. Per the germline V gene, CDR1 is SNHLY and CDR2 is FYNNEI. V lost 4 bases and J lost 8, with 8 bases in between. The DNA for the CDR3 is TGTGCCAGCAGTGTTCGGGTCGAAAAACTGTTTTTT. Amino acids: CASSVRVEKLFF.

The chain links TRBV6-5 to TRBJ1-3; tentative D call: TRBD1 (5 bases). Trimming removed 5 bases from V and 4 bases from J, with 9 bases in between. CDR3 length: 13 residues. Germline V lookup: CDR1 MNHEY, CDR2 SVGAGI. CDR3 coding DNA: TGTGCCAGCAGTGAACACAGGGGAAACACCATATATTTT. Its protein product is CASSEHRGNTIYF.

The chain links TRBV27 to TRBJ2-1; 8 nucleotides match TRBD2. The germline V gene has CDR1 MNHEY and CDR2 SMNVEV (reference sequence). The junction had 4 bases not matched to a gene; V was cut back by 7 bases and J by 2 bases. The CDR3 has 14 amino acids. Here the CDR3 reads CASIKAGAYNEQFF. The CDR3, as DNA: TGTGCCAGCATCAAAGCGGGAGCCTACAATGAGCAGTTCTTC.

The chain carries TRBV6-1 and TRBJ2-7, with 8 bases fitting TRBD2. CDR3 length equals 13 residues. The trim removed 6 bases at V and 4 bases at J, leaving 5 bases unmatched. The germline V gene encodes CDR1 MNHNS and CDR2 SASEGT. The DNA of the CDR3 is TGTGCCAGCAGGGCGGGAGGAGTATACGAGCAGTACTTC. Protein product: CASRAGGVYEQYF.

The rearrangement joins TRBV25-1 to TRBJ1-1; TRBD1 is a possible D gene (6 bases). The germline CDR1 and CDR2 sequences are MGHDK and SYGVNS. The CDR3 runs to 15 residues. Trimming removed 3 bases from V and 0 bases from J, with 11 bases in between. This CDR3 reads CASSDDRSMNTEAFF. CDR3 sequence (DNA): TGTGCCAGCAGTGACGACAGGTCTATGAACACTGAAGCTTTCTTT.

The chain joins TRBV18 to TRBJ2-1, with 7 bases aligning to TRBD2. The CDR3 has 16 residues. Per the germline V gene, CDR1 is KGHSH and CDR2 is LQKENI. The CDR3 protein is CAKLCGRAGSYNEQFF. In DNA, the CDR3 is TGTGCGAAGTTGTGTGGGAGGGCCGGTTCCTACAATGAGCAGTTCTTC.

The rearrangement joins TRBV28 to TRBJ2-3; D remains unclear. This CDR3 region has 14 residues. Per the germline V gene, CDR1 is MDHEN and CDR2 is SYDVKM. The V end lost 3 bases, the J end lost 1 base, and 8 bases lay between the germline ends. The CDR3 region is CASSFLSGTDTQYF. The CDR3 DNA sequence: TGTGCCAGCAGTTTTCTCTCCGGCACAGATACGCAGTATTTT.

V gene TRBV27 combines with J gene TRBJ2-7, with a tentative D call TRBD1 (6 bases). Germline lookup yields CDR1 MNHEY and CDR2 SMNVEV (reference sequence). The ends were cut back, 0 bases at V and 2 bases at J, with 14 bases in the middle. The CDR3 is 16 amino acids. The CDR3 DNA sequence: TGTGCCAGCAGTTTATCCTGGACAGCAATACCCTACGAGCAGTACTTC. Translated, it gives CASSLSWTAIPYEQYF.

The CDR3 reads CASSRTGANTEAFF. The CDR3 nucleotides read TGCGCCAGCAGTCGGACAGGGGCGAACACTGAAGCTTTCTTT. The V call is TRBV10-1, the J call TRBJ1-1; 9 bases line up with TRBD1. V trimming: 5 bases; J trimming: 1 base; junction bases outside the gene matches: 2. Germline V gives CDR1 WNHNN, CDR2 SYGVQD (reference sequence). This CDR3 is built from 14 residues.

The chain carries TRBV16 and TRBJ1-2; D is possibly TRBD1 (5 bases). Trimming stripped 4 bases from V and 8 bases from J, with 26 bases between. The CDR3 is 17 residues long. The germline gives CDR1 KGHSY, CDR2 FQNENV. The CDR3 DNA follows: TGTGCCAGCAGCCCGGGGAGGTGGGCCCAGAGGGGCGAAGGCTACACCTTC. Its translation is CASSPGRWAQRGEGYTF.

V usage is TRBV6-1 and J usage is TRBJ1-1; D uncertain. Trimming stripped 3 bases from V and 3 bases from J, with 17 bases between. This CDR3 region has 16 residues. Germline CDR1 reads MNHNS; CDR2 reads SASEGT. The CDR3 DNA is TGTGCCAGCAGTGATCCCGAAACGGCCGGGTACACTGAAGCTTTCTTT. Translating gives CASSDPETAGYTEAFF.

This chain connects TRBV28 to TRBJ1-1, with a possible D match to TRBD1 (6 bases). The CDR3 totals 16 residues. The V gene lost 11 bases and the J gene lost 3 bases, with 25 bases spanning the gap. From germline, CDR1 is MDHEN and CDR2 SYDVKM. CDR3 sequence (DNA): TGTGCCGGCGCCGGGGGAGGGGGTGGTTTGGACACTGAAGCTTTCTTT. This encodes CAGAGGGGGLDTEAFF. The variable domain in full, with the rest retrieved from reference TRBV28 and TRBJ1-1, is DVKVTQSSRYLVKRTGEKVFLECVQDMDHENMFWYRQDPGLGLRLIYFSYDVKMKEKGDIPEGYSVSREKKERFSLILESASTNQTSMYLCAGAGGGGGLDTEAFFGQGTRLTVV.

This clone occurred a few times. V is TRBV10-2 and J is TRBJ1-4; D remains unclear. V was cut by 8 bases and J by 5 bases, with 12 bases left in between. Germline V gene data show CDR1 as WSHSY and CDR2 as SAAADI. The CDR3 contains 13 residues. CDR3 sequence: CASALYENEKLFF. DNA for the CDR3: TGCGCCAGCGCCTTATACGAGAATGAAAAACTGTTTTTT.

The chain is built from TRBV5-1 and TRBJ1-3, with a possible D match to TRBD1 (5 bases). V was clipped by 0 bases and J by 2 bases, with 15 bases between them. Germline V gives CDR1 SGHRS, CDR2 YFSETQ. The CDR3 has 17 amino acids. CDR3 sequence (DNA): TGCGCCAGCAGCTTGGAGACGGGGGGAAGCGCTGGAAACACCATATATTTT. It specifies CASSLETGGSAGNTIYF.

The sample holds a few counts of this clone. V is TRBV5-4 and J is TRBJ2-5; 9 bases fit TRBD1. Germline V CDR1 and CDR2: SGHNT, YYREEE (reference sequence). J lost 4 bases, V lost 2 bases, and 12 bases had no gene match. The CDR3 loop spans 17 amino acids. The CDR3 DNA reads TGTGCCAGCAGCTTAGGCACCCGGACAGGGGCCCGAGAGACCCAGTACTTC. Amino acids: CASSLGTRTGARETQYF.

This clone occurred a few times. The rearrangement joins TRBV6-6 to TRBJ1-2, with 7 bases identical to TRBD1. CDR1 and CDR2 from the germline V gene are MNHNY and SVGAGI (reference sequence). Trimming at V came to 5 bases and at J to 4 bases, leaving 7 bases not matched to a gene. The CDR3 spans 14 residues. CDR3 sequence: CASSITGAAYGYTF. Written as DNA, the CDR3 is TGTGCCAGCAGTATTACAGGGGCGGCCTATGGCTACACCTTC.

The chain links TRBV6-5 to TRBJ2-5; TRBD1 matches 7 bases. The J call may be mistaken, given a closer DNA end match to TRBJ2-7. CDR1 and CDR2 (germline): MNHEY, SVGAGI. The CDR3 contains 14 residues. The DNA for the CDR3 is TGTGCCAGCAGTAGACAGGGTGGTCCCTACGAGCAGTACTTC. Translation: CASSRQGGPYEQYF.